This T cell receptor (beta chain) was captured in a study of cytomegalovirus exposure and HLA in healthy donors. Primers for the PCR totalled 60 Vbeta and 13 Jbeta. Repertoires were generated with immunoSEQ multiplex PCR, while TCRdb's copy carries only in-frame clones and drops some. The sample lists 200,000 to 250,000 clones; 75% to 85% were seen once. After removal of 4 bases from V and 5 bases from J, the junction contained 11 bases not matched to a gene. This CDR3 is built from 17 residues. Germline V lookup: CDR1 MDHEN, CDR2 SYDVKM. The specimen was PBMCs. The chain links TRBV28 to TRBJ2-5; 12 bases fit TRBD2. This sequence originates from a girl aged 5-17 years in good health and CMV-seronegative. CDR3 DNA: TGTGCCAGCAGTTCCCCACTAGCGGGGGGATACGGTGAGACCCAGTACTTC. Protein product: CASSSPLAGGYGETQYF.